This T cell receptor (beta chain) is drawn from a study of OX40 agonist ivuxolimab in advanced cancers. Overall study context: Patients in the trial were receiving intravenous ivuxolimab every 2 weeks, at doses of 0.01 to 10 mg/kg. Every patient in dose escalation had hepatocellular carcinoma, melanoma, renal cell or head and neck cancer.

TCRdb's copy holds only in-frame clones and misses some; the assay was immunoSEQ multiplex PCR. The data hold 90,000 to 100,000 clones, with 70% to 85% observed a single time. From germline, CDR1 is SGHTA and CDR2 FQGTGA. This CDR3 region has 13 residues. Trimming pared 5 bases from V and 7 bases from J, leaving 14 bases between. The origin of this receptor is an adult with an advanced solid tumor such as melanoma, head and neck, liver or kidney cancer. J is TRBJ1-1 and V is TRBV7-3, with D unresolved. Specimen: CD4+ or CD8+ T cells sorted from blood, collected in a trial of the OX40 agonist ivuxolimab. CDR3: CASSATDVSEAFF. The CDR3 nucleotides read TGTGCCAGCAGCGCTACCGACGTGAGTGAAGCTTTCTTT.